One sample yielded the 2 T cell receptor beta chains listed below, sequenced in a study of T cells expressing NK-cell markers. TCRdb reprocessed the 5' RACE reads, with one entry per CDR3 protein and no DNA. Its clone listing holds under 500,000 distinct CDR3 sequences. Input material: blood T cells: a sorted CD56 or NKG2C T cell subset, CD4+ or CD8+ T cells, or bulk PBMC T cells (not recorded which). The receptors here all came from a woman aged 18-70 years in good health.

V is TRBV5-4 and J is TRBJ2-1. Germline assignment: CDR1 SGHNT and CDR2 YYREEE (reference sequence). CDR3 size: 15 residues. CDR3: CASSFRERSYNEQFF. Together with reference TRBV5-4 and TRBJ2-1, the CDR3 gives the full variable domain: ETGVTQSPTHLIKTRGQQVTLRCSSQSGHNTVSWYQQALGQGPQFIFQYYREEENGRGNFPPRFSGLQFPNYSSELNVNALELDDSALYLCASSFRERSYNEQFFGPGTRLTVL.

This chain uses TRBV15 with TRBJ2-1; the D call from TCRdb, TRBD1, cannot be confirmed without DNA. The CDR3 runs to 14 residues. CDR1 is LNHNV and CDR2 is YYDKDF in the germline V gene (reference sequence). CDR3 sequence: CATSRVDGNNEQFF. The variable domain in full, completed from reference TRBV15 and TRBJ2-1, reads DAMVIQNPRYQVTQFGKPVTLSCSQTLNHNVMYWYQQKSSQAPKLLFHYYDKDFNNEADTPDNFQSRRPNTSFCFLDIRSPGLGDTAMYLCATSRVDGNNEQFFGPGTRLTVL.